Listed below are T cell receptor beta chains from one sample, sequenced in a study of shared clonotypes between healthy human individuals. The data were produced by immunoSEQ multiplex PCR, yet TCRdb's version contains in-frame clones alone and is incomplete. The table includes nearly 500,000 clones, 76% detected once. The material sequenced was PBMCs. These TCRs come from a woman between 35 and 50 years old in good health. Some clones in this sample may be carry-over from other donors' samples. Each CDR3 is given with its conserved first and last residue. D genes are given only for firm matches. Rows may omit the clone size; those that give it use once, few, many or a size class.

CDR3 length	D gene	clone size	V gene	J gene	CDR3 DNA	CDR3 protein
16	TRBD1	NA	TRBV28	TRBJ2-7	TGTGCCAGCAGTTTATTAGACAGGGGGATCTCCTACGAGCAGTACTTC	CASSLLDRGISYEQYF
14	NA	NA	TRBV28	TRBJ1-1	TGTGCCAGCAAGGCCCGGGCCTCGAACACTGAAGCTTTCTTT	CASKARASNTEAFF
17	NA	NA	TRBV2	TRBJ2-1	TGTGCCAGCAGTGAAAGGGGCAGCTGGAGCTCCTACAATGAGCAGTTCTTC	CASSERGSWSSYNEQFF
14	NA	NA	TRBV19	TRBJ2-7	TGTGCCAGTAGTATGGGAGGGACAACCTACGAGCAGTACTTC	CASSMGGTTYEQYF
12	NA	NA	TRBV5-1	TRBJ2-7	TGCGCCAGCAGACGACAGGAGGGCGAGCAGTACTTC	CASRRQEGEQYF
14	NA	NA	TRBV5-6	TRBJ1-2	TGTGCCAGCAGCTCTACCGGGACGGCAGGGAGCTACACCTTC	CASSSTGTAGSYTF
14	NA	NA	TRBV7-8	TRBJ1-2	TGTGCCAGCAGCTTAGTCGGTACGCACTATGGCTACACCTTC	CASSLVGTHYGYTF
14	NA	NA	TRBV6-6	TRBJ2-5	TGTGCCAGCAGCCCGCTATGGGGTCGTGAGACCCAGTACTTC	CASSPLWGRETQYF
13	NA	NA	TRBV7-9	TRBJ2-7	TGTGCCAGCAGCTCGGGCGTCTACCACGAGCAGTACTTC	CASSSGVYHEQYF
20	NA	NA	TRBV21-1	TRBJ2-2	TGTGCCAGCAGCAAAGCTAAAGCACGAAAAGACAGGAACCTCGTCGGGGAGCTGTTTTTT	CASSKAKARKDRNLVGELFF
14	TRBD1	NA	TRBV10-2	TRBJ2-1	TGCGCCAGCAGAACAGGGGTGAAATACAATGAGCAGTTCTTC	CASRTGVKYNEQFF
15	TRBD1	few	TRBV2	TRBJ1-5	TGTGCCAGCAGTGACGGGACAGGGGAGAGTCAGCCCCAGCATTTT	CASSDGTGESQPQHF
15	TRBD1	NA	TRBV5-6	TRBJ2-7	TGTGCCAGCAGCCCGGACAGGGGGCAAATGGACGAGCAGTACTTC	CASSPDRGQMDEQYF
15	TRBD2	NA	TRBV19	TRBJ2-7	TGTGCCAGTAGAAAGGCGGGAGCAACCCGGAACGAGCAGTACTTC	CASRKAGATRNEQYF
13	NA	few	TRBV5-1	TRBJ2-1	TGCGCCAGCAGTTGGCGGACTTACAATGAGCAGTTCTTC	CASSWRTYNEQFF
14	NA	NA	TRBV29-1	TRBJ2-2	TGCAGCGTAGCACCGGATGGGAACACCGGGGAGCTGTTTTTT	CSVAPDGNTGELFF
14	TRBD2	many	TRBV29-1	TRBJ2-7	TGCAGCGTTGAAGTAGCGGGAGCAGCTTACGAGCAGTACTTC	CSVEVAGAAYEQYF
13	TRBD1	NA	TRBV5-4	TRBJ2-5	TGTGCCAGCGTGGACAGGGCCCAAGAGACCCAGTACTTC	CASVDRAQETQYF
16	TRBD1	NA	TRBV25-1	TRBJ2-5	TGTGCCAGCAGTGAATATCGGACAGGGGGCTTGGAGACCCAGTACTTC	CASSEYRTGGLETQYF
13	NA	NA	TRBV7-7	TRBJ2-1	TGTGCCAGCAGCTTAAGTCCCGACAATGAGCAGTTCTTC	CASSLSPDNEQFF
15	NA	NA	TRBV5-4	TRBJ2-3	TGTGCCAGCAGCCAATCAGCGGGTTTTAAAGATACGCAGTATTTT	CASSQSAGFKDTQYF
14	NA	NA	TRBV6-6	TRBJ2-1	TGTGCCAGCAGTTACCGCGGGACTCCCAATGAGCAGTTCTTC	CASSYRGTPNEQFF
17	TRBD2	NA	TRBV5-4	TRBJ2-7	TGTGCCAGCAGCTCACCCAGGACTAGCGGGGTTTCCTACGAGCAGTACTTC	CASSSPRTSGVSYEQYF
16	NA	NA	TRBV7-2	TRBJ2-5	TGTGCCAGCAGCCCCAGGCCACTAGTTTCGAAACCTGAACAGTACTTC	CASSPRPLVSKPEQYF